The entry below describes one TCR beta chain. Its antigen is unknown. The input lacks base qualities; no much larger clone sits a single base away. The CDR3 measures 15 amino acids from cysteine to phenylalanine. CDR3 DNA only is kept here, 45 bases in frame from base 1. As encoded in the germline V gene, CDR1 is SGDLS while CDR2 is YYNGEE. The junction shows trimming of 0 bases on V and 4 bases on J, plus 13 bases between the germline ends. For sequencing, an Illumina HiSeq 1500 was employed. TCRdb took the public reads, trimmed them with fastp at Q25, ran MiXCR for clone calling and kept in-frame beta chains. Entries are consolidated by CDR3 protein sequence, retaining the most common genes and DNA. The sample includes 500,000 or so distinct CDR3 sequences, with 16% observed a single time. The ten top clones hold 20% to 30% of the sample. The sample comes from a study of T cell repertoires in cytomegalovirus infection (dated by TCRdb to the late 2010s). With respect to the entire study: The HLA type of each donor mattered for the analysis, because public TCR beta signatures pointed to carriage of CMV infection along with the matching HLA type.

The research as a whole found: Cumulative frequency of public TCR beta family members discriminated carriers of CMV infection plus the relevant HLA type in this cohort and an independent 352-donor cohort. In the ex vivo response, HLA-C-restricted CMV-specific TCR beta clonotypes were dominant, and in two of eight donors the single most frequent clonotype came from this HLA-C-restricted group.

The sequencing input was CD8+ T cells from PBMCs. The clonotype originates from a human donor in good health (CMV status not recorded). Some clones in this sample may be carry-over from other donors' samples. This sequence uses TRBV9 and TRBJ2-5; TRBD2 might be the D gene, on 6 matching bases. The CDR3 region: CASSVDGSGRETQYF. The DNA reads TGTGCCAGCAGCGTAGACGGTAGCGGACGAGAGACCCAGTACTTC.